The 21 T cell receptor beta chains below all came from one sample that was sequenced in a study of pediatric ulcerative colitis. One to two pinch biopsies were taken from the rectum during colonoscopy. Profiled with immunoSEQ multiplex PCR; TCRdb holds only in-frame clones, not every one. The data show some 25,000 clones, about 69% seen once. The sequenced sample consisted of gut tissue. The receptor set was obtained from a boy younger than 18 with severe ulcerative colitis.

The rearrangement joins TRBV5-1 to TRBJ2-1, with TRBD1 identical over 8 bases. This CDR3 comprises 15 residues. After removal of 4 bases from V and 0 bases from J, the junction contained 3 bases not matched to a gene. Germline V gene data show CDR1 as SGHRS and CDR2 as YFSETQ. CDR3 protein: CASSLTGGSYNEQFF. For the CDR3, the DNA is TGCGCCAGCAGCCTAACAGGGGGCTCCTACAATGAGCAGTTCTTC.

The V call is TRBV29-1, the J call TRBJ1-3; TRBD1 is a possible D gene (5 bases). The CDR3 runs to 14 residues. Germline lookup yields CDR1 SQVTM and CDR2 ANQGSEA. The V and J ends lost 2 bases and 0 bases respectively, with 8 bases between them. CDR3 DNA sequence: TGCAGCGTTGAAAGGGGCCTCTCTGGAAACACCATATATTTT. Protein sequence: CSVERGLSGNTIYF.

The CDR3 loop reads CTSSQDRTSGDQETQYF. The CDR3, as DNA: TGCACCAGCAGCCAAGATCGAACTAGCGGGGACCAAGAGACCCAGTACTTC. The V gene is TRBV1, the J gene TRBJ2-5; TRBD2 is the table's D call and was not checked against the DNA. TRBV1 is deemed a pseudogene. The CDR3 runs 17 residues.

The rearrangement links TRBV28 to TRBJ1-3; D is ambiguous. Per the germline V gene, CDR1 is MDHEN and CDR2 is SYDVKM. The CDR3 covers 12 residues. Trimming cost V 4 bases and J 11 bases, with 12 bases left between them. The CDR3 reads CASSSPGGAIYF. In nucleotides, the CDR3 is TGTGCCAGCAGTTCGCCGGGAGGAGCCATATATTTT.

This sequence joins TRBV2 and TRBJ1-5; 9 nucleotides match TRBD1. Germline V CDR1 and CDR2: SNHLY, FYNNEI. J lost 4 bases, V lost 8 bases, and 12 bases had no gene match. The CDR3 consists of 16 residues. The CDR3 sequence is CASAGTGSETNQPQHF. CDR3 in DNA: TGTGCCAGCGCCGGGACAGGGTCGGAGACGAATCAGCCCCAGCATTTT.

This chain uses TRBV27 with TRBJ2-7, with D tentatively TRBD1 or TRBD2 (5 bases each). The CDR3 is 14 amino acids. The ends were cut back, 4 bases at V and 0 bases at J, with 10 bases in the middle. CDR1 is MNHEY, CDR2 SMNVEV, per germline (reference sequence). The CDR3 is CASSYGASSYEQYF. The CDR3 DNA follows: TGTGCCAGCAGTTACGGGGCTAGCTCCTACGAGCAGTACTTC.

The rearrangement joins TRBV5-1 to TRBJ2-7; 7 nucleotides agree with TRBD2. Losses at the gene ends were 2 bases for V and 3 bases for J; bases not matched to a gene: 2. CDR3 length: 13 residues. Germline V gene data show CDR1 as SGHRS and CDR2 as YFSETQ. CDR3: CASSLLAGYEQYF. Here the CDR3 DNA reads TGCGCCAGCAGCTTATTAGCGGGCTACGAGCAGTACTTC.

This rearrangement joins TRBV7-9 to TRBJ2-5, with 14 nucleotides matching TRBD2. CDR1 and CDR2 from the germline V gene are SEHNR and FQNEAQ (reference sequence). This CDR3 has 17 amino acids. V lost 1 base to trimming and J lost 5 bases; unmatched junction nucleotides: 6. The CDR3 reads CASSLGTSGGPGETQYF. For the CDR3, the DNA is TGTGCCAGCAGCTTAGGGACTAGCGGGGGGCCAGGGGAGACCCAGTACTTC.

The gene calls are TRBV11-3 and TRBJ2-2, with 8 bases identical to TRBD2. This CDR3 has 18 amino acids. Per germline, CDR1 SGHNT and CDR2 YENEEA. Unmatched junction bases numbered 15, after V lost 7 bases and J lost 2 bases. The CDR3 nucleotides read TGTGCCAGCACAACTAGCGGCCCAATGGGCCTTAACACCGGGGAGCTGTTTTTT. It codes for CASTTSGPMGLNTGELFF.

This clone is categorized as medium-sized. This rearrangement joins TRBV6-1 to TRBJ1-5; TRBD1 might be the D (6 bases). The V end was cut by 2 bases, the J end by 5 bases, with 19 bases between. Germline loops: CDR1 MNHNS, CDR2 SASEGT. This CDR3 region has 17 residues. CDR3 amino acids: CASSEIRDNLGDQPQHF. The CDR3 DNA is TGTGCCAGCAGTGAAATCCGGGACAATTTAGGTGATCAGCCCCAGCATTTT.

The rearrangement links TRBV25-1 to TRBJ2-1; 7 bases match TRBD2. Losses at the gene ends were 1 base for V and 8 bases for J; bases not matched to a gene: 11. The CDR3 extends over 16 amino acids. Per germline, CDR1 MGHDK and CDR2 SYGVNS. In DNA form, the CDR3 reads TGTGCCAGCAGTGAATCCGCGGGAGTCTTATACGATGAGCAGTTCTTC. This sequence encodes CASSESAGVLYDEQFF.

The CDR3, as DNA: TGTGCCAGTAGTATGGTGACAGGGCTAGGAAACACCATATATTTT. Protein product: CASSMVTGLGNTIYF. The chain employs TRBV19 and TRBJ1-3; TRBD1 agrees at 7 bases. V was pared by 3 bases and J by 4 bases, with 6 bases of the junction left unmatched. The germline gives CDR1 LNHDA, CDR2 SQIVND (reference sequence). There are 15 residues in the CDR3. The full variable domain, rest sourced from reference TRBV19 and TRBJ1-3, is DGGITQSPKYLFRKEGQNVTLSCEQNLNHDAMYWYRQDPGQGLRLIYYSQIVNDFQKGDIAEGYSVSREKKESFPLTVTSAQKNPTAFYLCASSMVTGLGNTIYFGEGSWLTVV.

The rearrangement uses TRBV18 and TRBJ2-1, with a tentative D call TRBD2 (6 bases). Germline assignment: CDR1 KGHSH and CDR2 LQKENI. V shed 0 bases and J shed 0 bases, with 12 bases lying between them. The CDR3 runs 17 residues. CDR3 amino acids: CASSPPVSGSSYNEQFF. The DNA of the CDR3 is TGTGCCAGCTCACCACCGGTTAGCGGTAGCTCCTACAATGAGCAGTTCTTC.

This sequence joins TRBV13 and TRBJ2-3; unclear D gene. This CDR3 is built from 16 residues. V was trimmed by 1 base and J by 4 bases, leaving 15 bases between them. CDR1 and CDR2 from the germline V gene are PRHDT and FYEKMQ (reference sequence). CDR3 nucleotides: TGTGCCAGCAGCTTAGTTCAGGAATACGCTTCAGATACGCAGTATTTT. Amino acids: CASSLVQEYASDTQYF.

This clone was seen only once. This chain joins TRBV7-2 and TRBJ1-6; unclear D gene. This CDR3 spans 15 amino acids. Germline V gene data show CDR1 as SGHTA and CDR2 as FQGNSA. V gave up 1 base and J gave up 13 bases, with 17 bases separating them. The CDR3 coding sequence is TGTGCCAGCAGCTTAGACGGGCAGCCGAACCGTCCCCTCCACTTT. It codes for CASSLDGQPNRPLHF.

This clone turned up a few times. This chain links TRBV2 with TRBJ1-1; no definite D call. The CDR3 length is 13 residues. The V and J ends lost 8 bases and 5 bases respectively, with 15 bases between them. Germline V lookup: CDR1 SNHLY, CDR2 FYNNEI. The CDR3 region has the DNA TGTGCCAGCTCAACTGGGCCGGGGACTGAAGCTTTCTTT. Translated, it gives CASSTGPGTEAFF.

This clone occurred a few times. V is TRBV7-6 and J is TRBJ2-7; 7 nucleotides line up with TRBD1. CDR3 size: 14 residues. The trim removed 1 base at V and 5 bases at J, leaving 5 bases unmatched. Germline V gene data show CDR1 as SGHVS and CDR2 as FNYEAQ. CDR3 amino acids: CASSLESTGNEQYF. Here the CDR3 DNA reads TGTGCCAGCAGCTTAGAGTCGACAGGGAACGAGCAGTACTTC.

This clone has just one count. The CDR3 sequence: CASSKEGGSGTSGRSSYNEQFF. Here the CDR3 DNA reads TGTGCCAGCAGCAAAGAAGGGGGCTCCGGGACTAGCGGGAGGAGCTCCTACAATGAGCAGTTCTTC. The chain recombines TRBV21-1 with TRBJ2-1; whether TRBD2, the table's D call, matches the DNA was not checked. TRBV21-1 corresponds to a pseudogene. This CDR3 spans 22 amino acids.

This clone appeared a single time. The chain combines TRBV7-2 with TRBJ1-1; tentative D call: TRBD1 (6 bases). The CDR3 contains 14 residues. Looked up from germline, CDR1 is SGHTA and CDR2 is FQGNSA. The germline V and J ends were trimmed by 5 bases and 1 base, with 11 bases remaining between them. This CDR3 reads CASSQIRGNTEAFF. The CDR3 nucleotides are TGTGCCAGCAGCCAAATCAGGGGGAACACTGAAGCTTTCTTT. Drawing the rest from reference TRBV7-2 and TRBJ1-1, the complete variable domain is GAGVSQSPSNKVTEKGKDVELRCDPISGHTALYWYRQSLGQGLEFLIYFQGNSAPDKSGLPSDRFSAERTGGSVSTLTIQRTQQEDSAVYLCASSQIRGNTEAFFGQGTRLTVV.

The CDR3, as DNA: TGTGCCAGCAGATTGCAGGGTGAGGGGACTGAAGCTTTCTTT. Protein product: CASRLQGEGTEAFF. The rearrangement joins TRBV6-1 to TRBJ1-1; possible D gene TRBD1, 5 bases. The length of the CDR3 is 14 residues. Trimming left V 6 bases short and J 5 bases short, with 16 bases between. The germline V gene has CDR1 MNHNS and CDR2 SASEGT.

The genes are TRBV5-6 and TRBJ2-3; 7 nucleotides align to TRBD2. This CDR3 comprises 16 residues. The junction had 6 bases not matched to a gene; V was cut back by 2 bases and J by 0 bases. Germline CDR1 and CDR2: SGHDT and YYEEEE. CDR3 bases: TGTGCCAGCAGCTTATCTAGCGGACTTAGCACAGATACGCAGTATTTT. This translates into CASSLSSGLSTDTQYF.